This T cell receptor beta chain came from a study of beta chain features in type 1 diabetes. Notes on the study in general: Patients with Type 1 diabetes showed moderately but significantly shorter TCRB CDR3s in all four CD4+ subsets. Fewer junction insertions and more nucleotide deletions appeared in type 1 diabetes patients.

As concerns this clone: Its cognate antigen is unknown.

Sequenced material consisted of expressed TCRB transcripts (all of the isolated RNA was reverse transcribed). TCRdb's table, derived via immunoSEQ multiplex PCR, lists solely in-frame clones and lacks some. The sample contains roughly 250,000 clones, 20% of which appear only once. Germline V gives CDR1 SGHTA, CDR2 FQGTGA. Trimming left V 8 bases short and J 9 bases short, with 22 bases between. CDR3 length equals 14 residues. Per donor, one heparinised blood draw averaged about 110 mL. Sorted CD4+ subsets: naive, central memory, regulatory, stem cell-like memory (CD45RO/CCR7/CD25/CD127/CD95/CD27 panel).

The specimen was naive CD4+ T cells from blood. The source of this sequence is a woman in her thirties or forties with type 1 diabetes. The rearrangement joins TRBV7-3 to TRBJ2-5; possible D gene TRBD2, 6 bases. Here the CDR3 reads CASSPGGGTQAQYF. The CDR3 coding sequence is TGTGCCAGCTCACCGGGCGGCGGGACCCAGGCCCAGTACTTC.